These 8 T cell receptor beta chains were sequenced from one sample in a study of OX40 agonist ivuxolimab in advanced cancers. The repertoire was sequenced with immunoSEQ multiplex PCR; TCRdb's copy has only in-frame clones and lacks some. The sample records fewer than 85,000 clones, roughly 90% being singletons. Sequenced material: CD4+ or CD8+ T cells sorted from blood, taken in a trial of the OX40 agonist ivuxolimab. These receptors all come from an adult with an advanced solid tumor such as melanoma, head and neck, liver or kidney cancer.

The chain is built from TRBV2 and TRBJ1-1; 9 bases are a match to TRBD1. Germline V lookup: CDR1 SNHLY, CDR2 FYNNEI. V gave up 7 bases and J gave up 1 base; unmatched junction bases: 7. This CDR3 comprises 15 residues. CDR3 in DNA: TGTGCCAGCACCCTTGAGGGACAGGGGAACACTGAAGCTTTCTTT. Amino acids: CASTLEGQGNTEAFF.

This rearrangement joins TRBV4-3 to TRBJ2-5, with 8 bases that match TRBD1. The CDR3 loop spans 15 amino acids. CDR1 is LGHNA and CDR2 is YSLEER in the germline V gene. V dropped 3 bases and J dropped 4; count of bases not matched to a gene: 7. CDR3 region: CASSQTGAGGETQYF. CDR3 sequence (DNA): TGCGCCAGCAGCCAGACAGGGGCCGGGGGAGAGACCCAGTACTTC.

V and J are TRBV7-9 and TRBJ2-1, with 8 bases fitting TRBD2. CDR3 length equals 11 residues. The V gene's germline CDR1 is SEHNR and CDR2 FQNEAQ (reference sequence). Trimming at V came to 10 bases and at J to 9 bases, leaving 5 bases not matched to a gene. The CDR3 sequence is CATGGYTEQFF. For the CDR3, the DNA is TGTGCCACGGGGGGGTATACTGAGCAGTTCTTC.

CDR3 DNA: TGTGCCAGTAGCACAGGGGGCGCGGGAAGGACCCAGTACTTC. Translated: CASSTGGAGRTQYF. The rearrangement uses TRBV19 and TRBJ2-5; TRBD1 agrees at 9 bases. The CDR3 extends over 14 amino acids. From germline, CDR1 is LNHDA and CDR2 SQIVND (reference sequence). Trimming took 6 bases from V and 7 from J; bases not matched to a gene: 9.

This chain uses TRBV28 with TRBJ1-3; D is perhaps TRBD1 (5 bases). This CDR3 has 16 amino acids. CDR1 and CDR2 from the germline V gene are MDHEN and SYDVKM. The V and J ends lost 2 bases and 3 bases respectively, with 14 bases between them. CDR3 loop: CASSLLPGFGGNTIYF. For the CDR3, the DNA is TGTGCCAGCAGTTTACTCCCAGGGTTCGGTGGAAACACCATATATTTT.

This sequence joins TRBV7-9 and TRBJ2-3; D is perhaps TRBD2 (6 bases). V dropped 5 bases and J dropped 4 bases, with 22 bases sitting between them. The CDR3 has 17 amino acids. CDR1 and CDR2 (germline): SEHNR, FQNEAQ (reference sequence). CDR3 coding DNA: TGTGCCAGCAGCGTTAGACGGGGGTCGAGTTGGGCAGATACGCAGTATTTT. It specifies CASSVRRGSSWADTQYF. Supplemented by reference TRBV7-9 and TRBJ2-3, the full variable domain reads DTGVSQNPRHKITKRGQNVTFRCDPISEHNRLYWYRQTLGQGPEFLTYFQNEAQLEKSRLLSDRFSAERPKGSFSTLEIQRTEQGDSAMYLCASSVRRGSSWADTQYFGPGTRLTVL.

This chain connects TRBV30 to TRBJ2-1; a weak D match, TRBD1 (6 bases). The CDR3 sequence is 17 residues long. V lost 3 bases to trimming and J lost 0 bases, with 18 bases between them. Looked up from germline, CDR1 is GTSNPN and CDR2 is SVGIG (reference sequence). The CDR3 nucleotides read TGTGCCTGGAGGAACCGGGACATCCTTCGCTCCTACAATGAGCAGTTCTTC. Residues: CAWRNRDILRSYNEQFF.

In its sample, this clone was seen once. Here the CDR3 DNA reads TGCGCCAGCAGAATACAGGGGGCGCGGAATGAGCAGTTCTTC. Protein product: CASRIQGARNEQFF. This chain joins TRBV5-1 and TRBJ2-1, with 9 bases aligning to TRBD1. Looked up from germline, CDR1 is SGHRS and CDR2 is YFSETQ. Losses at the gene ends were 5 bases for V and 7 bases for J; bases not matched to a gene: 7. The CDR3 is 14 amino acids.